This T cell receptor (beta chain) was identified during a study of blood T cell repertoires in COVID-19. Looking at the study overall: The cDNA or gDNA used as material had been derived from T cells, B-cell-depleted T cells, or PBMCs.

The CDR3 spans 15 residues. Germline V lookup: CDR1 WSHSY, CDR2 SAAADI. V lost 4 bases and J lost 5; bases outside the gene matches: 3. How the authors handled the data: The assay estimated nucleated cells by amplifying reference gene primers. Profiled with immunoSEQ multiplex PCR; TCRdb holds only in-frame clones, not every one. V, J and clone size are taken as reported in that table, and D and trimming were inferred from the DNA itself. The sample includes around 85,000 clones, roughly 89% of them seen just once. This sequence was found in a man aged 60 to 69 with acute or convalescent COVID-19. The source material was peripheral blood. This chain uses TRBV10-2 with TRBJ2-3; the match to TRBD2 covers 13 bases. The DNA of the CDR3 is TGCGCCAGCAGTGGACTAGCGGGGGGTGGAGATACGCAGTATTTT. Protein: CASSGLAGGGDTQYF.